The sample holds many counts of the clone carrying this T cell receptor (beta chain). Its specificity is not known. This record belongs to a study of T-cell memory formation after mild COVID-19. Whole-study results and caveats: Of the contracting clones, CD4+ ones lay mainly in CM and EM, and CD8+ ones in EMRA. Contracting clones from day 15 to 85 had balanced CD4/CD8; later expanders favoured CD4+.

TCR alpha and TCR beta cDNA libraries with sample barcodes and UMIs came from 5'RACE using constant-segment primers. TCRdb re-called the 5' RACE reads through MiXCR, storing one row per CDR3 protein. The sample contains roughly 250,000 distinct CDR3 sequences, over 15% of which appear only once. Germline V CDR1 and CDR2: DFQATT, SNEGSKA (reference sequence). The CDR3 has 15 residues. Trimming removed 5 bases from V and 6 bases from J; junction bases left unmatched: 13. The receptor's source is a man between 18 and 29 years old who had mild COVID-19 (a few samples of this study predate the infection). Cell type and time point are not known. The chain links TRBV20-1 to TRBJ2-3; TRBD2 aligns across 8 bases. The sample consisted of PBMCs or a T cell subset sorted from them (not recorded which). Here the CDR3 DNA reads TGCAGTGCTCCACTTCAGGGACTAGAGCTTGATACGCAGTATTTT. Its protein product is CSAPLQGLELDTQYF.